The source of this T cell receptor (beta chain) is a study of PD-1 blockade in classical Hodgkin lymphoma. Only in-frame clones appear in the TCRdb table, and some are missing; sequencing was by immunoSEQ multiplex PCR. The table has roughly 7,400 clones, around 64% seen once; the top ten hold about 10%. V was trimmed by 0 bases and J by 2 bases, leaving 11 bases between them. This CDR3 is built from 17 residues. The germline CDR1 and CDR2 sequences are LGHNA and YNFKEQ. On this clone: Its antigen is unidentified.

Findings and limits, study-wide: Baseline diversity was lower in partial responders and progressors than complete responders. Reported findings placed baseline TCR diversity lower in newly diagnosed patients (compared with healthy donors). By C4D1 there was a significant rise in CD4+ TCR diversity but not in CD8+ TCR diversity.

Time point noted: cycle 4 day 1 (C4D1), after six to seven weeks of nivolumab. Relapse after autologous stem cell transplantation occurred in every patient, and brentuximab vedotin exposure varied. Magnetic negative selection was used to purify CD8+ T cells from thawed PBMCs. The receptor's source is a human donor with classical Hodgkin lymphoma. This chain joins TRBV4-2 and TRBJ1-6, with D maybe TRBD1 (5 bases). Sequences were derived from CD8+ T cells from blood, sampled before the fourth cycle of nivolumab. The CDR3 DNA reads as TGTGCCAGCAGCCAAGATATGGGGGACCCCTATAATTCACCCCTCCACTTT. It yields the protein CASSQDMGDPYNSPLHF.